This is a list of T cell receptor beta chains from one sample in a study of T cell repertoires in cytomegalovirus infection. TCRdb reprocessed the reads with MiXCR, giving one entry per CDR3 protein. This table has around 530,000 distinct CDR3 sequences, 15% to 20% appearing once. Sequenced: CD8+ T cells from PBMCs. The source is a human donor in good health (CMV status not recorded). Some clones in this sample may be carry-over from other donors' samples. The CDR3 runs from the conserved cysteine through the conserved F or W. The order of the fields is J gene, V gene, CDR3 protein.

j_call: TRBJ2-5
v_call: TRBV14
cdr3_aa: CASRGRDHQETQYF

j_call: TRBJ2-1
v_call: TRBV7-8
cdr3_aa: CASSSRAYNEQFF

j_call: TRBJ2-1
v_call: TRBV6-2/TRBV6-3
cdr3_aa: CASSYSTSGGRAKQFF

j_call: TRBJ2-6
v_call: TRBV5-1
cdr3_aa: CASTGQTSGANVLTF

j_call: TRBJ2-7
v_call: TRBV5-4
cdr3_aa: CASSPPGQGGYEQYF

j_call: TRBJ2-1
v_call: TRBV12-3/TRBV12-4
cdr3_aa: CASNYNNEQFF

j_call: TRBJ2-6
v_call: TRBV9
cdr3_aa: CASSVDRTGANVLTF

j_call: TRBJ2-7
v_call: TRBV7-8
cdr3_aa: CASSHEGGEGTYEQYF

j_call: TRBJ1-5
v_call: TRBV19
cdr3_aa: CASSFRTSSNQPQHF

j_call: TRBJ2-3
v_call: TRBV6-6
cdr3_aa: CASSYLASGGSTDTQYF

j_call: TRBJ2-2
v_call: TRBV20-1
cdr3_aa: CSVIQRQGRELFF

j_call: TRBJ1-4
v_call: TRBV20-1
cdr3_aa: CSARSEDIFPTNEKLFF

j_call: TRBJ2-6
v_call: TRBV27
cdr3_aa: CASSLRVTGALSGANVLTF

j_call: TRBJ2-2
v_call: TRBV15
cdr3_aa: CATSSTGPFTGELFF

j_call: TRBJ2-7
v_call: TRBV10-3
cdr3_aa: CAITTQGGEQYF

j_call: TRBJ2-7
v_call: TRBV2
cdr3_aa: CASISRTTSTEQYF

j_call: TRBJ2-3
v_call: TRBV7-9
cdr3_aa: CASKGGRSRDTQYF

j_call: TRBJ2-1
v_call: TRBV7-3
cdr3_aa: CASAEGGTGQFF

j_call: TRBJ2-1
v_call: TRBV29-1
cdr3_aa: CSVGQGANEQFF

j_call: TRBJ2-1
v_call: TRBV27
cdr3_aa: CASSLGTIPDLYNEQFF

j_call: TRBJ2-1
v_call: TRBV20-1
cdr3_aa: CSGTAEISYNEQFF

j_call: TRBJ2-5
v_call: TRBV28
cdr3_aa: CASSSATGQETQYF

j_call: TRBJ2-7
v_call: TRBV4-1
cdr3_aa: CASSQGGDLGDPVTF

j_call: TRBJ2-1
v_call: TRBV4-2
cdr3_aa: CASSPYGPGLAGLRSGEQFF

j_call: TRBJ2-7
v_call: TRBV5-6
cdr3_aa: CASSGGTANSYEQYF

j_call: TRBJ2-1
v_call: TRBV2
cdr3_aa: CASSGRRSGGVINEQFF

j_call: TRBJ2-7
v_call: TRBV19
cdr3_aa: CASSIDHGVDEQYF

j_call: TRBJ2-1
v_call: TRBV6-2/TRBV6-3
cdr3_aa: CASSAHYSTLAGGAEQFF

j_call: TRBJ2-1
v_call: TRBV24-1
cdr3_aa: CATSDSSLFPRRAYNEQFF

j_call: TRBJ2-1
v_call: TRBV20-1
cdr3_aa: CSARDMASAYNEQFF

j_call: TRBJ2-5
v_call: TRBV7-9
cdr3_aa: CASSLWGRTDGETQYF

j_call: TRBJ2-1
v_call: TRBV24-1
cdr3_aa: CATSAGSGRNNEQFF

j_call: TRBJ2-1
v_call: TRBV20-1
cdr3_aa: CSAGPSSYNEQFF

j_call: TRBJ2-1
v_call: TRBV7-9
cdr3_aa: CASSLQTSGSYNEQFF

j_call: TRBJ2-7
v_call: TRBV27
cdr3_aa: CASSHRTGANEQYF

j_call: TRBJ2-2
v_call: TRBV19
cdr3_aa: CASRSLNRGAGTGELFF

j_call: TRBJ1-4
v_call: TRBV28
cdr3_aa: CASRETGNEKLFF

j_call: TRBJ2-1
v_call: TRBV6-5
cdr3_aa: CASSDRDNEQFF

j_call: TRBJ1-1
v_call: TRBV6-6
cdr3_aa: CASSSLGGWSTEAFF

j_call: TRBJ2-1
v_call: TRBV7-9
cdr3_aa: CASSLAERVSSYNEQFF

j_call: TRBJ1-2
v_call: TRBV4-1
cdr3_aa: CASSQRRDRGPEESGYTF

j_call: TRBJ1-5
v_call: TRBV19
cdr3_aa: CAAKQGSQPQHF

j_call: TRBJ1-2
v_call: TRBV4-1
cdr3_aa: CASSHPTGGNGYTF

j_call: TRBJ2-3
v_call: TRBV12-3/TRBV12-4
cdr3_aa: CASSLSGGLRDTQYF

j_call: TRBJ1-1
v_call: TRBV27
cdr3_aa: CASNRGSLNTEAFF

j_call: TRBJ2-7
v_call: TRBV2
cdr3_aa: CASSEGTGLYEQYF

j_call: TRBJ2-1
v_call: TRBV6-1
cdr3_aa: CASSSIAGGRTYNEQFF

j_call: TRBJ2-3
v_call: TRBV7-2
cdr3_aa: CASSLVLLAADTQYF

j_call: TRBJ1-6
v_call: TRBV11-2
cdr3_aa: CASSLEGRVPYNSPLHF

j_call: TRBJ2-5
v_call: TRBV19
cdr3_aa: CASSIGWGQGAVETQYF

j_call: TRBJ2-2
v_call: TRBV28
cdr3_aa: CASSLDGYLAGELFF

j_call: TRBJ2-5
v_call: TRBV12-3/TRBV12-4
cdr3_aa: CASGRRVAQYF

j_call: TRBJ1-4
v_call: TRBV20-1
cdr3_aa: CSVVQGVSNEKLFF

j_call: TRBJ2-3
v_call: TRBV12-5
cdr3_aa: CASGLSPDTQYF

j_call: TRBJ1-5
v_call: TRBV2
cdr3_aa: CASRDRARTGNQPQHF

j_call: TRBJ2-1
v_call: TRBV27
cdr3_aa: CASSLSSGPNYNEQFF

j_call: TRBJ2-7
v_call: TRBV28
cdr3_aa: CASSLLRTGPYPSYEQYF

j_call: TRBJ1-3
v_call: TRBV4-1
cdr3_aa: CASSSKVENTIYF

j_call: TRBJ2-6
v_call: TRBV7-8
cdr3_aa: CASSSTQGSGANVLTF

j_call: TRBJ2-1
v_call: TRBV5-1
cdr3_aa: CASSPYIDSYNEQFF